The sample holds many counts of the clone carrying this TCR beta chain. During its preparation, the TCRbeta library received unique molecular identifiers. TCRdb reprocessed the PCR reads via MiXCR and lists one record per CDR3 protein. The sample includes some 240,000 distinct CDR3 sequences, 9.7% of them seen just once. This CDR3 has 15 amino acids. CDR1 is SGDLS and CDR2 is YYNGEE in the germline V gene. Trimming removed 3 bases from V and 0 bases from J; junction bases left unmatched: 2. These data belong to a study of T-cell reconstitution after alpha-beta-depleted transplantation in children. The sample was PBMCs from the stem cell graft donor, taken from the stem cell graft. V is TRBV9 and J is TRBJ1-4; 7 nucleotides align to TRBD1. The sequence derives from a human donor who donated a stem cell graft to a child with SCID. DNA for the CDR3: TGTGCCAGCAGCGACACAGGGGCAACTAATGAAAAACTGTTTTTT. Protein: CASSDTGATNEKLFF.